The following is a T cell receptor beta chain sequence with its context. Its matching antigen is unknown. After removal of 6 bases from V and 8 bases from J, the junction contained 10 bases not matched to a gene. The CDR3 covers 14 residues. The germline V gene encodes CDR1 LNHDA and CDR2 SQIVND (reference sequence). The PCR had 60 Vbeta and 13 Jbeta primers. Source study methods: Roughly 76 million unique TCR beta chains, around 10 million of them shared, were counted by a later analysis. Sequenced by immunoSEQ multiplex PCR; TCRdb stores in-frame clones only, minus some. Clone size and V and J calls were adopted from that table, with D and trimming inferred from the DNA. The sample records under 200,000 clones, 80% to 90% being singletons. These data originate in a study of cytomegalovirus exposure and HLA in healthy donors. Overall study findings and caveats: The analysis excluded some indistinguishable V segments, including TRBV6-2 and TRBV6-3. Available immune exposure information covered CMV serostatus only.

Material: PBMCs. The chain links TRBV19 to TRBJ2-1; 7 bases line up with TRBD2. This receptor was identified in a man aged 50 to 59 in good health and CMV-seropositive. The DNA of the CDR3 is TGTGCCAGTAGCTTAGGACTAGTAGATCATGAGCAGTTCTTC. This encodes CASSLGLVDHEQFF.